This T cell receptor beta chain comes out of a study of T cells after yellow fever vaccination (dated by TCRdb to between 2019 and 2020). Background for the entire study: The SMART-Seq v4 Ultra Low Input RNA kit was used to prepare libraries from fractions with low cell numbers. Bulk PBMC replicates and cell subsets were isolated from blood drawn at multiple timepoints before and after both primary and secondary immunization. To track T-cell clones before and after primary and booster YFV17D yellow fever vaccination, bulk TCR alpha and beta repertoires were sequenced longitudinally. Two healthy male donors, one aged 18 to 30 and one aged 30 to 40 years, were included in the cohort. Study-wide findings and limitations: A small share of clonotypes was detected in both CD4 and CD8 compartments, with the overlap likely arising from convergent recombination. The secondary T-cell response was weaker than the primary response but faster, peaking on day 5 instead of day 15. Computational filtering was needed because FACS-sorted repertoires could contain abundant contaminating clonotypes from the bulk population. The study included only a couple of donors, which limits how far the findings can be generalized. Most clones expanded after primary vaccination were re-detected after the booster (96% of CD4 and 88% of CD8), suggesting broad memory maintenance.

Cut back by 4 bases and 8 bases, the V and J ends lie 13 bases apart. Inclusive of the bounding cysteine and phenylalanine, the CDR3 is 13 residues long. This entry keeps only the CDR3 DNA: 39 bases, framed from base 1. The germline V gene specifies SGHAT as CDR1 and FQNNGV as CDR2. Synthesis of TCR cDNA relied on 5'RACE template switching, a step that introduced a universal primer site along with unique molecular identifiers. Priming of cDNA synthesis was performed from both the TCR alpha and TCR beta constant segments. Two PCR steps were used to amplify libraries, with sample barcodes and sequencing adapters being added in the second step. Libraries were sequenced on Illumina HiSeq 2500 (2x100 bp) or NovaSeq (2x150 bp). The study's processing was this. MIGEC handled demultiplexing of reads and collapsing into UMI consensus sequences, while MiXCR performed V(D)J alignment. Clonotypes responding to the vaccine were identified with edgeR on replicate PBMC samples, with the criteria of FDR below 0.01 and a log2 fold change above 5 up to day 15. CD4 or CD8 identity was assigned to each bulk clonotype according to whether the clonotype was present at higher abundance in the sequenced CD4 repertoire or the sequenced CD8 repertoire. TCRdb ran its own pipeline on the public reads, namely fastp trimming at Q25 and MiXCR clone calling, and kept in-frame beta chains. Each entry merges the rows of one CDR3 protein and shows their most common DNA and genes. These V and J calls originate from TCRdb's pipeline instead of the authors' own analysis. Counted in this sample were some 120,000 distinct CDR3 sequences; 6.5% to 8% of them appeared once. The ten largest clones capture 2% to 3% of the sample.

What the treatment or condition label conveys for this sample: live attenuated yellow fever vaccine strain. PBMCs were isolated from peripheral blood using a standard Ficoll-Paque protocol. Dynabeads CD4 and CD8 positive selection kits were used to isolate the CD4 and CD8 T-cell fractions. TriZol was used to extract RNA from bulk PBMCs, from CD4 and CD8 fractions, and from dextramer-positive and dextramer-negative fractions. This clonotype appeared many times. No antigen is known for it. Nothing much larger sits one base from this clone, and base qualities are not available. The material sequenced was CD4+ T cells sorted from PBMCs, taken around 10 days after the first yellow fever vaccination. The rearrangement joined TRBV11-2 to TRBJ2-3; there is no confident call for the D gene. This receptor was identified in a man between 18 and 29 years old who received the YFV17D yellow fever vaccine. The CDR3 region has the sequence CASSSGPLVTQYF. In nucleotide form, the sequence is TGTGCCAGCAGCTCCGGACCGCTCGTTACGCAGTATTTT.